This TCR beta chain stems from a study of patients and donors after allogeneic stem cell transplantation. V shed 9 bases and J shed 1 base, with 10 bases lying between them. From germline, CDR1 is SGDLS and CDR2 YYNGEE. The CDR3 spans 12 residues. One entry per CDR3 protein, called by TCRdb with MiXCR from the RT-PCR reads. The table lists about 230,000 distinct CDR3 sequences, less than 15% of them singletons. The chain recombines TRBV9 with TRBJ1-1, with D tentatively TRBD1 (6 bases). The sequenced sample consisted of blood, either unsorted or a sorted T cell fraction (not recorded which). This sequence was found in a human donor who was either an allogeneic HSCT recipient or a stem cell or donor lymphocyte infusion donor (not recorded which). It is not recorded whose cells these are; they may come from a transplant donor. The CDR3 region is CATGQPNTEAFF. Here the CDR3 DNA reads TGTGCCACCGGACAGCCGAACACTGAAGCTTTCTTT.